This T cell receptor (beta chain) was sequenced in a study of vaccination effects on CD4 cells after COVID-19. Study-level information: The study sampled a couple of convalescent patients 16 days and one week before vaccination.

Profiling relied on immunoSEQ multiplex PCR, and the TCRdb table lists in-frame clones only, not all of them. The repertoire holds under 60,000 clones, more than 65% seen once, with about 5.4% in the top ten. Viral peptide pool expansion of antigen-specific CD4+ T cells preceded sequencing in the ViraFEST assay. The authors isolated CD4+ T cells after around 9 days of culture. It was between March and December 2020 that the person had a SARS-CoV-2 infection confirmed by PCR. Judged by abundance, this clone is medium-sized. Its matching antigen is unknown. This CDR3 contains 15 residues. Trimming left V 6 bases short and J 1 base short, with 15 bases between. CDR1 and CDR2 from the germline V gene are GTSNPN and SVGIG (reference sequence). Study findings and constraints: Marked clonal contraction of infection- and vaccine-induced clones was seen late after vaccination. Predominantly, the post-vaccine spike-reactive clones of convalescents comprised new vaccine-induced clones.

The sequenced sample was CD4+ T cells from PBMCs cultured with HIV peptides, obtained before COVID-19 vaccination. The subset was: HIV-1 Nef peptide pool negative control/reference culture. This clonotype was sampled from a human donor who had a prior SARS-CoV-2 infection. The chain carries TRBV30 and TRBJ2-2; D is possibly TRBD2 (5 bases). The CDR3 here is CACRPGSKNTGELFF. The DNA of the CDR3 is TGTGCCTGTCGACCGGGGTCTAAGAACACCGGGGAGCTGTTTTTT.